What follows are 29 T cell receptor beta chains derived from one specimen sequenced in a study of blood T cell repertoires in COVID-19. Generated by immunoSEQ multiplex PCR, the TCRdb table keeps only in-frame clones and is missing some. The sample contains 27,000 or so clones, 91% of which appear only once. The sequenced material came from peripheral blood. The source is a human donor with active COVID-19. The donor label of this sample is uncertain.

V is TRBV9 and J is TRBJ2-1; 10 nucleotides align to TRBD2. The CDR3 sequence is 17 residues long. V gave up 0 bases and J gave up 4 bases; unmatched junction bases: 7. Germline values: CDR1 SGDLS, CDR2 YYNGEE. CDR3 region: CASSVVSSGGRYNEQFF. The CDR3 DNA reads TGTGCCAGCAGCGTAGTGTCTAGCGGGGGCCGGTACAATGAGCAGTTCTTC.

V and J are TRBV28 and TRBJ1-5, with a weak D call TRBD1 (5 bases). V was cut by 4 bases and J by 7 bases, with 8 bases left in between. There are 12 residues in the CDR3. Germline V gives CDR1 MDHEN, CDR2 SYDVKM. CDR3 in DNA: TGTGCCAGCAGTTCCCGACAGCAGCCCCAGCATTTT. Translating gives CASSSRQQPQHF.

The chain employs TRBV19 and TRBJ2-7; D is perhaps TRBD1 (5 bases). Germline V gives CDR1 LNHDA, CDR2 SQIVND (reference sequence). The length of the CDR3 is 18 residues. The V end lost 2 bases, the J end lost 5 bases, and 25 bases lay between the germline ends. CDR3: CASSISHRTLMNLNEQYF. The CDR3 DNA sequence: TGTGCCAGTAGTATATCCCATAGGACACTGATGAATCTCAACGAGCAGTACTTC.

The chain joins TRBV7-8 to TRBJ2-5, with D possibly matching TRBD2 (5 bases). V was clipped by 5 bases and J by 5 bases, with 15 bases between them. From germline, CDR1 is SGHVS and CDR2 FQNEAQ. This CDR3 contains 14 residues. CDR3 protein: CASSPDKRAETQYF. DNA of the CDR3: TGTGCCAGCAGCCCGGATAAGAGGGCGGAGACCCAGTACTTC.

The V and J genes are TRBV7-9 and TRBJ2-1; 15 nucleotides line up with TRBD2. This CDR3 spans 18 amino acids. The germline gives CDR1 SEHNR, CDR2 FQNEAQ (reference sequence). Trimming cost V 5 bases and J 1 base; bases outside gene matches: 6. The CDR3 nucleotides read TGTGCCAGCAGCACGGGACTAGCGGGAGGAATATCCTACAATGAGCAGTTCTTC. It encodes CASSTGLAGGISYNEQFF.

V is TRBV6-5 and J is TRBJ2-1; 8 bases align to TRBD2. The V segment lost 6 bases and the J segment 1 base; nucleotides outside the gene matches: 2. Per the germline V gene, CDR1 is MNHEY and CDR2 is SVGAGI. The CDR3 is 14 amino acids. CDR3 residues: CASRAGGSYNEQFF. The CDR3 coding sequence is TGTGCCAGCAGGGCGGGGGGTTCCTACAATGAGCAGTTCTTC.

The V gene is TRBV7-2, the J gene TRBJ2-5; the D gene is possibly TRBD1 (5 bases). The germline V and J ends were trimmed by 4 bases and 5 bases, with 14 bases remaining between them. Germline V gives CDR1 SGHTA, CDR2 FQGNSA. There are 14 residues in the CDR3. CDR3 sequence (DNA): TGTGCCAGCAGCTCTTTAACAGGTCCGGAGACCCAGTACTTC. It codes for CASSSLTGPETQYF.

The genes are TRBV5-4 and TRBJ2-7; D is perhaps TRBD1 (5 bases). In germline, CDR1 is SGHNT, CDR2 YYREEE (reference sequence). This CDR3 has 15 residues. V lost 0 bases and J lost 0, with 10 bases in between. The CDR3 sequence: CASSLAGPSSYEQYF. In nucleotides, the CDR3 is TGTGCCAGCAGCTTGGCAGGGCCAAGCTCCTACGAGCAGTACTTC.

V usage is TRBV19 and J usage is TRBJ2-7, with D hard to call. The CDR3 runs to 13 residues. Germline V gene lookup returns CDR1 LNHDA and CDR2 SQIVND (reference sequence). The ends were cut back, 2 bases at V and 2 bases at J, with 7 bases in the middle. In DNA, the CDR3 is TGTGCCAGTAGTATATCGAGGACCTACGAGCAGTACTTC. Translated: CASSISRTYEQYF.

The gene calls are TRBV21-1 and TRBJ1-6. TRBV21-1 is recorded as a pseudogene. This CDR3 is 15 amino acids long. Here the CDR3 reads CASSGGISYNSPLHF. Here the CDR3 DNA reads TGTGCCAGCAGCGGGGGGATCTCCTATAATTCACCCCTCCACTTT.

The CDR3 region has the DNA TGTGCCAGCAGCCGTACTAGCGGGAGTGTCTACGAGCAGTACTTC. It is translated as CASSRTSGSVYEQYF. The rearrangement links TRBV5-4 to TRBJ2-7; 11 positions agree with TRBD2. The V gene's germline CDR1 is SGHNT and CDR2 YYREEE (reference sequence). The junction had 6 bases not matched to a gene; V was cut back by 4 bases and J by 3 bases. The CDR3 is 15 amino acids.

The rearrangement links TRBV29-1 to TRBJ1-1; 10 bases agree with TRBD1. Germline-derived CDR1 and CDR2 are SQVTM and ANQGSEA. The V gene end was trimmed by 4 bases and the J gene end by 8 bases; junction bases not matched to a gene: 13. CDR3 length equals 15 residues. The CDR3 is CSVGGTGVGRKEAFF. The CDR3 DNA is TGCAGCGTTGGGGGGACAGGGGTAGGGAGAAAGGAAGCTTTCTTT.

The chain links TRBV7-3 to TRBJ2-3; TRBD1 might be the D (5 bases). This CDR3 has 16 amino acids. CDR1 and CDR2 from the germline V gene are SGHTA and FQGTGA. Trimming took off 5 bases at V and 0 bases at J, with 15 bases between the two ends. The CDR3 loop reads CASSPQGKISTDTQYF. CDR3 DNA sequence: TGTGCCAGCAGCCCCCAGGGAAAGATAAGCACAGATACGCAGTATTTT.

The chain joins TRBV4-1 to TRBJ2-3; TRBD2 matches 13 bases. Germline V CDR1 and CDR2: MGHRA, YSYEKL. Trimming cost V 4 bases and J 4 bases; bases outside gene matches: 8. The CDR3 sequence is 17 residues long. CDR3 DNA: TGCGCCAGCAGCCGTACACTAGCGGGAGGGCCCTCAGATACGCAGTATTTT. Translating gives CASSRTLAGGPSDTQYF.

This chain links TRBV6-6 with TRBJ1-2, with 9 bases identical to TRBD1. Per the germline V gene, CDR1 is MNHNY and CDR2 is SVGAGI (reference sequence). Losses at the gene ends were 7 bases for V and 6 bases for J; bases not matched to a gene: 6. The length of the CDR3 is 13 residues. CDR3 coding DNA: TGTGCCAGCACCCCGGGACAGGGTGATGGCTACACCTTC. Residues: CASTPGQGDGYTF.

The chain carries TRBV18 and TRBJ2-7, with 8 bases fitting TRBD1. V dropped 3 bases and J dropped 0; count of bases not matched to a gene: 7. This CDR3 is 16 amino acids long. The germline V gene has CDR1 KGHSH and CDR2 LQKENI. The chain's CDR3 is CASSPTGQVRSYEQYF. The CDR3 bases are TGTGCCAGCTCACCGACGGGACAGGTCCGCTCCTACGAGCAGTACTTC.

The chain links TRBV5-1 to TRBJ2-1; 8 nucleotides match TRBD2. The J segment lost 9 bases and the V segment lost 3 bases, leaving 26 bases of the junction unmatched. The CDR3 is made up of 20 amino acids. Germline V gene sequence: CDR1 SGHRS, CDR2 YFSETQ. CDR3 sequence (DNA): TGCGCCAGCAGCTCGTCCGGGACATCCGCCGGGACTAGATATACTAGTGAGCAGTTCTTC. Amino acids: CASSSSGTSAGTRYTSEQFF.

This rearrangement joins TRBV5-6 to TRBJ1-1; 8 nucleotides align to TRBD1. This CDR3 is built from 15 residues. CDR1 is SGHDT, CDR2 YYEEEE, per germline. The ends lost 4 bases at V and 5 bases at J; junction bases unmatched: 10. The CDR3 DNA reads as TGTGCCAGCAGCCGATTGGCAGGGGGCCGGACTGAAGCTTTCTTT. Amino acids: CASSRLAGGRTEAFF. Combining the CDR3 with reference TRBV5-6 and TRBJ1-1 gives the whole variable domain DAGVTQSPTHLIKTRGQQVTLRCSPKSGHDTVSWYQQALGQGPQFIFQYYEEEERQRGNFPDRFSGHQFPNYSSELNVNALLLGDSALYLCASSRLAGGRTEAFFGQGTRLTVV.

This chain joins TRBV27 and TRBJ2-7; D unresolved. CDR1 is MNHEY and CDR2 is SMNVEV in the germline V gene (reference sequence). With 2 bases removed from V and 3 bases from J, the gap between germline ends came to 11 bases. This CDR3 region has 14 residues. For the CDR3, the DNA is TGTGCCAGCAGTTTAGGGCATACCCGCTACGAGCAGTACTTC. Translated: CASSLGHTRYEQYF.

The chain employs TRBV27 and TRBJ1-3; 9 nucleotides line up with TRBD1. Trimming took 3 bases from V and 2 from J; bases not matched to a gene: 11. The CDR3 covers 18 residues. Germline-derived CDR1 and CDR2 are MNHEY and SMNVEV (reference sequence). The CDR3 DNA is TGTGCCAGCAGTTTCGGGACAGGGCAAACAGGGACTGGAAACACCATATATTTT. It yields the protein CASSFGTGQTGTGNTIYF.

The chain has TRBV4-2 and TRBJ1-2; D is ambiguous. V gave up 4 bases and J gave up 4 bases, with 7 bases separating them. This CDR3 contains 12 residues. The germline V gene encodes CDR1 LGHNA and CDR2 YNFKEQ. CDR3 in DNA: TGTGCCAGCAGCCCCTACGGCTATGGCTACACCTTC. Amino acids: CASSPYGYGYTF.

The V call is TRBV4-3, the J call TRBJ1-6; TRBD1 matches at 7 bases. V lost 2 bases and J lost 9; bases outside the gene matches: 10. The V gene's germline CDR1 is LGHNA and CDR2 YSLEER. CDR3 length: 16 amino acids. CDR3 DNA sequence: TGCGCCAGCAGCCAACATACAGGGGCCGGGGGTTCACCCCTCCACTTT. Translating gives CASSQHTGAGGSPLHF.

This chain joins TRBV11-2 and TRBJ2-3, with 9 bases lining up with TRBD2. The CDR3 covers 16 residues. CDR1 and CDR2 (germline): SGHAT, FQNNGV. Trimming at V came to 6 bases and at J to 5 bases, leaving 12 bases not matched to a gene. CDR3: CASSPLAGDGIDTQYF. DNA of the CDR3: TGTGCCAGCAGTCCTTTAGCGGGGGATGGGATAGATACGCAGTATTTT.

This clone occurred a few times. V usage is TRBV5-1 and J usage is TRBJ2-7; TRBD2 might be the D (6 bases). The CDR3 sequence is 15 residues long. Germline V CDR1 and CDR2: SGHRS, YFSETQ. V lost 4 bases and J lost 4, with 18 bases in between. CDR3 DNA sequence: TGCGCCAGCAGCCTCCTTTCGGGAGAAAGGTACGAGCAGTACTTC. As protein: CASSLLSGERYEQYF.

The chain combines TRBV11-2 with TRBJ2-7; a possible D gene is TRBD1 (6 bases). Germline CDR1 reads SGHAT; CDR2 reads FQNNGV. The V and J ends lost 4 bases and 2 bases respectively, with 9 bases between them. The CDR3 length is 13 residues. CDR3 sequence: CASSSTGPYEQYF. CDR3 sequence (DNA): TGTGCCAGCAGCTCGACAGGCCCCTACGAGCAGTACTTC.

A remark on this clone: One end of the junction does not line up with germline, which may come from a read error. This chain links TRBV6-1 with TRBJ2-4, with a tentative D call TRBD2 (5 bases). This CDR3 has 13 residues. Germline CDR1 reads MNHNS; CDR2 reads SASEGT. This CDR3 reads CASSEGGHLAQDF. The CDR3 DNA sequence: TGTGCCAGCAGTGAAGGCGGGCACCTCGCTCAGGACTTC.

This clone was seen just once. The V gene is TRBV19, the J gene TRBJ1-1; TRBD1 is a possible D gene (5 bases). This CDR3 is 13 amino acids long. Deletions cut 5 bases from V and 5 bases from J, with 12 bases between. Germline V gene sequence: CDR1 LNHDA, CDR2 SQIVND (reference sequence). CDR3 amino acids: CASSFQRGTEAFF. In nucleotides, the CDR3 is TGTGCCAGTAGTTTCCAAAGGGGAACTGAAGCTTTCTTT.

The rearrangement uses TRBV10-3 and TRBJ2-3; TRBD2 is a possible D gene (6 bases). The CDR3 totals 16 residues. V was cut by 3 bases and J by 2 bases, with 15 bases left in between. Germline assignment: CDR1 ENHRY and CDR2 SYGVKD. CDR3 amino acids: CAISERAGINTDTQYF. The CDR3 DNA follows: TGTGCCATCAGTGAAAGAGCGGGCATAAACACAGATACGCAGTATTTT.

The chain joins TRBV20-1 to TRBJ2-7; the D is unclear. The V end was cut by 3 bases, the J end by 1 base, with 7 bases between. The CDR3 length is 12 residues. Looked up from germline, CDR1 is DFQATT and CDR2 is SNEGSKA (reference sequence). CDR3 nucleotides: TGCAGTGCTAGTGACGGTTCCTACGAGCAGTACTTC. As protein: CSASDGSYEQYF.